This entry describes one T cell receptor beta chain. The antigen remains unidentified. The sample comes from a study of T cell responses to AZD1222 COVID-19 vaccine. This table comes from immunoSEQ multiplex PCR, and its TCRdb copy is limited to in-frame clones, with some not included. This sample has about 99,000 clones, with around 91% found just once. The CDR3 contains 13 residues. V lost 0 bases, J lost 7 bases, and 4 bases stayed unmatched. From germline, CDR1 is SGHRS and CDR2 YFSETQ. Study-level points and caveats: The study reported that nearly half of spike-specific TCRs target unmutated variant regions. Females outnumbered males among donors, who were mostly white British; clonal diversity was possibly underestimated. Baseline serostatus was positive in only six AZD1222 recipients.

The V and J genes are TRBV5-1 and TRBJ2-7; 7 bases map to TRBD2. This sample comprised peripheral blood, obtained on day 0 of AZD1222 vaccination. This TCR was sampled from an adult in good health. DNA of the CDR3: TGCGCCAGCAGCTTGGGGCCGGGAGGAGAGCAGTACTTC. The encoded protein is CASSLGPGGEQYF.